Listed below are T cell receptor beta chains from one sample, sequenced in a study of T cell repertoires in cytomegalovirus infection. TCRdb re-analysed the reads in MiXCR, keeping a single row per CDR3 protein. There are hundreds of thousands of distinct CDR3 sequences in the sample; about a sixth occur only once, and under 9% lies in the top ten. The sample taken for sequencing was PBMCs. Receptors originate from a human donor in good health (CMV status not recorded). Some clones in this sample may be carry-over from other donors' samples. Both conserved end residues are part of each CDR3. A D gene is named only where the DNA matches it firmly. For some rows the clone size is stated as once, few or many, or as a class when expanded; others skip it.

TRBV6-1	NA	TRBJ2-3	many	CASSEIGSTDTQYF	TGTGCCAGCAGTGAAATCGGGAGCACAGATACGCAGTATTTT
TRBV5-1	NA	TRBJ1-5	many	CASSLDPGGNQPQHF	TGTGCCAGCAGCTTAGACCCAGGGGGCAATCAGCCCCAGCATTTT
TRBV6-2/TRBV6-3	NA	TRBJ2-3	few	CASSRGSGAGTQYF	TGTGCCAGCAGCCGAGGAAGCGGAGCGGGTACGCAGTATTTT
TRBV2	NA	TRBJ1-5	few	CASRRTAFSNQPQHF	TGTGCCAGCAGAAGGACAGCCTTTAGCAATCAGCCCCAGCATTTT
TRBV7-9	NA	TRBJ1-1	many	CASSRQDTEAFF	TGTGCCAGCAGCCGACAGGACACTGAAGCTTTCTTT
TRBV7-6	NA	TRBJ2-3	NA	CASSRNLAQGSTDTQYF	TGTGCCAGCAGCCGAAATCTAGCGCAAGGTAGCACAGATACGCAGTATTTT
TRBV15	NA	TRBJ2-1	once	CATSRNARTVADEQFF	TGTGCCACCAGCAGAAACGCCAGGACTGTGGCGGATGAGCAGTTCTTC
TRBV7-2	NA	TRBJ2-2	few	CASRAARPGELFF	TGTGCCAGCCGGGCGGCGAGGCCCGGGGAGCTGTTTTTT
TRBV19	TRBD1	TRBJ2-5	NA	CASRGTGVETLYF	TGTGCCAGTAGGGGGACAGGGGTAGAGACCCTGTACTTC
TRBV20-1	TRBD2	TRBJ2-1	NA	CSVGSGRGGDEQFF	TGCAGTGTTGGGAGCGGGAGGGGAGGGGATGAGCAGTTCTTC
TRBV29-1	TRBD2	TRBJ2-1	few	CSVPTVPGLAGGSEQFF	TGCAGCGTTCCCACCGTGCCGGGACTAGCGGGAGGCAGTGAGCAGTTCTTC
TRBV6-1	NA	TRBJ1-1	few	CASSERRRGTEAFF	TGTGCCAGCAGTGAACGGCGCCGGGGCACTGAAGCTTTCTTT
TRBV5-4	NA	TRBJ2-3	NA	CASSLDRLEAQYF	TGTGCCAGCAGCTTGGATCGGCTAGAGGCGCAGTATTTT
TRBV14	TRBD1	TRBJ2-3	NA	CASSQFGTGITDTQYF	TGTGCCAGCAGCCAGTTCGGGACAGGTATCACAGATACGCAGTATTTT
TRBV5-1	NA	TRBJ2-7	NA	CASSFLGGSYEQYF	TGCGCCAGCAGCTTTCTCGGCGGCTCCTACGAGCAGTACTTC
TRBV7-2	TRBD2	TRBJ2-2	few	CASSSTPAGASSNTGELFF	TGTGCCAGCAGCTCCACCCCAGCGGGGGCTTCGTCGAACACCGGGGAGCTGTTTTTT
TRBV19	NA	TRBJ1-2	NA	CASSIITGVLGYTF	TGTGCCAGTAGTATTATCACAGGAGTTCTTGGCTACACCTTC
TRBV14	NA	TRBJ2-5	NA	CASSQAFYQETQYF	TGTGCCAGCAGCCAGGCTTTTTACCAAGAGACCCAGTACTTC
TRBV6-1	NA	TRBJ2-7	few	CASRAWSGFDEQYF	TGTGCCAGCCGAGCTTGGTCGGGATTCGACGAGCAGTACTTC
TRBV20-1	NA	TRBJ2-1	NA	CSARPVYNEQFF	TGCAGTGCTAGACCGGTCTACAATGAGCAGTTCTTC
TRBV10-3	TRBD2	TRBJ2-3	few	CAISEPSSGGTDTQYF	TGTGCCATCAGTGAGCCCTCTAGCGGGGGGACAGATACGCAGTATTTT
TRBV7-2	NA	TRBJ1-6	many	CASSLEAYNSPLHF	TGTGCCAGCAGCTTAGAAGCTTATAATTCACCCCTCCACTTT
TRBV12-3/TRBV12-4	NA	TRBJ1-6	few	CASSGGTEYNSPLHF	TGTGCCAGCAGTGGCGGGACCGAATATAATTCACCCCTCCACTTT
TRBV20-1	NA	TRBJ1-2	NA	CSAQTRSTGDGYTF	TGCAGTGCCCAGACGCGAAGCACTGGAGATGGCTACACCTTC
TRBV20-1	TRBD2	TRBJ2-1	many	CSAKPPGTSGNYEQFF	TGCAGTGCCAAACCTCCCGGCACTAGCGGGAACTATGAGCAGTTCTTC
TRBV4-3	TRBD1	TRBJ1-1	NA	CASSQDSAGGVTEAFF	TGCGCCAGCAGCCAAGATTCCGCAGGGGGAGTCACTGAAGCTTTCTTT
TRBV14	TRBD1	TRBJ2-5	NA	CASSHPSNPGTGRIQETQYF	TGTGCCAGCAGCCACCCCTCCAACCCCGGGACAGGGCGTATCCAAGAGACCCAGTACTTC
TRBV9	TRBD1	TRBJ1-1	NA	CASTRTGGNTEAFF	TGTGCCAGCACCCGGACAGGGGGGAACACTGAAGCTTTCTTT
TRBV4-1	NA	TRBJ1-1	few	CASSQGTRATEAFF	TGCGCCAGCAGCCAAGGGACCCGGGCCACTGAAGCTTTCTTT
TRBV19	NA	TRBJ1-1	NA	CASSLVSDTEAFF	TGTGCCTCCTCTCTGGTCTCGGATACTGAAGCTTTCTTT
TRBV5-1	NA	TRBJ2-1	NA	CASSWDFTYNEQFF	TGCGCCAGCTCTTGGGACTTTACCTACAATGAGCAGTTCTTC
TRBV9	NA	TRBJ2-1	once	CASSVEDLYNEQFF	TGTGCCAGCAGCGTAGAGGACCTATACAATGAGCAGTTCTTC
TRBV28	NA	TRBJ1-5	NA	CASRLRFLGAPSNQPQHF	TGTGCCAGCAGGCTACGATTTCTGGGGGCCCCTAGCAATCAGCCCCAGCATTTT
TRBV28	TRBD1	TRBJ2-1	many	CASSPGQGPYNEQFF	TGTGCCAGCAGTCCAGGACAGGGTCCCTACAATGAGCAGTTCTTC
TRBV6-6	NA	TRBJ2-1	NA	CASEVRLVEQFF	TGTGCCAGCGAGGTACGCCTGGTTGAGCAGTTCTTC
TRBV5-1	NA	TRBJ2-3	NA	CASSGGGADTQYF	TGCGCCAGCAGCGGAGGGGGCGCGGATACGCAGTATTTT
TRBV19	NA	TRBJ2-7	few	CASSIDGDTYEQYF	TGTGCCAGTAGTATCGACGGGGATACCTACGAGCAGTACTTC
TRBV19	NA	TRBJ1-2	NA	CATKTGRNYGYTF	TGTGCCACCAAAACGGGACGGAACTATGGCTACACCTTC
TRBV7-6	NA	TRBJ1-6	few	CASSPVCGNSPLHF	TGTGCCAGCAGCCCCGTGTGTGGTAATTCACCCCTCCACTTT
TRBV20-1	TRBD2	TRBJ2-7	few	CSARDLGTRSSYEQYF	TGCAGTGCTAGAGATCTAGGGACTAGGAGCTCCTACGAGCAGTACTTC
TRBV6-1	NA	TRBJ2-6	few	CASAAPLRVPGANVLTF	TGTGCCAGCGCAGCCCCCCTGCGGGTCCCTGGGGCCAACGTCCTGACTTTC
TRBV7-9	NA	TRBJ1-2	many	CASSSSFVHLKQEGYTF	TGTGCCAGCAGCTCCTCTTTTGTCCACCTTAAACAGGAAGGCTACACCTTC
TRBV5-1	NA	TRBJ1-6	once	CASSQTNREVSPLHF	TGCGCCAGCAGCCAAACCAACAGGGAAGTTTCACCCCTCCACTTT
TRBV7-8	TRBD2	TRBJ2-5	many	CASSLGRLAGVGRETQYF	TGTGCCAGCAGCTTAGGGCGGCTAGCGGGAGTCGGTCGGGAGACCCAGTACTTC
TRBV7-8	NA	TRBJ2-4	many	CASSLAEWMGKNIQYF	TGTGCCAGCAGCTTAGCGGAATGGATGGGCAAAAACATTCAGTACTTC